This TCR beta chain originates from a study of T cell clonality in common variable immunodeficiency. Study results and caveats: Fewer deletions and N-nucleotide insertions were reportedly seen in common variable immunodeficiency TCR beta sequences.

A note on this clone: No antigen is known for it. The CDR3 end is not reached by the read, which stops 3 residues before it; the germline J gene fills it in.

The data were produced by immunoSEQ multiplex PCR, yet TCRdb's version contains in-frame clones alone and is incomplete. Observed in the sample are over 30,000 clones, none of them singletons. Germline values: CDR1 SGHVS, CDR2 FQNEAQ. The CDR3 extends over 14 amino acids. V was clipped by 4 bases and J by 4 bases; unmatched bases: 2. V and J are TRBV7-8 and TRBJ2-2; 8 nucleotides agree with TRBD2. This receptor was identified in a human donor with common variable immunodeficiency. The sample consisted of peripheral blood mononuclear cells. CDR3 bases read: TGTGCCAGCAGCTCGGGGGGGGTCACCGGGGAG. Protein product: CASSSGGVTGE. The complete CDR3 sequence is CASSSGGVTGELFF. The whole variable domain, remainder taken from reference TRBV7-8 and TRBJ2-2, is GAGVSQSPRYKVAKRGQDVALRCDPISGHVSLFWYQQALGQGPEFLTYFQNEAQLDKSGLPSDRFFAERPEGSVSTLKIQRTQQEDSAVYLCASSSGGVTGELFFGEGSRLTVL.